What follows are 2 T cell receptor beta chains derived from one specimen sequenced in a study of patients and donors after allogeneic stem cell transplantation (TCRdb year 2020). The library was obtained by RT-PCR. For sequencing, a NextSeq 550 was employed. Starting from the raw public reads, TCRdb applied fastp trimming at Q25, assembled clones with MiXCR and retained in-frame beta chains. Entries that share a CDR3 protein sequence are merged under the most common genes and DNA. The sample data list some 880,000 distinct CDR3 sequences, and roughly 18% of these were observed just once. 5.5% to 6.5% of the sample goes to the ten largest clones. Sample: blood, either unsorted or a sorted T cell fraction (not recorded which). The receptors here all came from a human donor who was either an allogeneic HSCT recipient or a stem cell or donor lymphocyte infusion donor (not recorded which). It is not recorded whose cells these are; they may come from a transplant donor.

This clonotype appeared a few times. CDR3 coding DNA: TGCGCCAGCAGCAGCGCCCAGGGAGGCACCGGGGAGCTGTTTTTT. Amino acids: CASSSAQGGTGELFF. The rearrangement links TRBV5-1 to TRBJ2-2; weak D call: TRBD2 (6 bases). From germline, CDR1 is SGHRS and CDR2 YFSETQ. This CDR3 has 15 residues. V shed 4 bases and J shed 4 bases, with 14 bases lying between them. Drawing the rest from reference TRBV5-1 and TRBJ2-2, the complete variable domain is KAGVTQTPRYLIKTRGQQVTLSCSPISGHRSVSWYQQTPGQGLQFLFEYFSETQRNKGNFPGRFSGRQFSNSRSEMNVSTLELGDSALYLCASSSAQGGTGELFFGEGSRLTVL.

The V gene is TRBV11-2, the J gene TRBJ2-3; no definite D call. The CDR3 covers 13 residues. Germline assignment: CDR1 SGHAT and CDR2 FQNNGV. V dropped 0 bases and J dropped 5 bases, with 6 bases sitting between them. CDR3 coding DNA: TGTGCCAGCAGCTTAGATGTGAGAGATACGCAGTATTTT. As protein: CASSLDVRDTQYF.